These 17 T cell receptor beta chains originate from one sample sequenced in a study of low-dose radiotherapy and immunotherapy resistance in tumors. The time point denotes: before trial treatment. First-strand cDNA used TRAV- and TRBV-specific primers, covering alpha and beta chains. Over around 19 PCR cycles, TCRs were amplified from a constant-region primer and V-primer adapter. TCRdb redid the calling of the reads with MiXCR, one entry per CDR3 protein. The data contain around 99,000 distinct CDR3 sequences, 9.4% of them singletons. The sample in question was PBMCs, obtained before treatment. The source of these receptors is a male donor with prostate cancer.

This clonotype has ten or more counts. The chain recombines TRBV7-8 with TRBJ1-1; 10 bases are a match to TRBD1. V lost 3 bases and J lost 4; bases outside the gene matches: 5. This CDR3 spans 15 amino acids. Germline V gene data show CDR1 as SGHVS and CDR2 as FQNEAQ. CDR3 bases: TGTGCCAGCAGCTTGCTGGGACAGGGGAGCACTGAAGCTTTCTTT. Translated, it gives CASSLLGQGSTEAFF.

This clonotype appeared many times. The chain employs TRBV7-8 and TRBJ2-5; tentative D call: TRBD1 (7 bases). This CDR3 contains 15 residues. Germline V lookup: CDR1 SGHVS, CDR2 FQNEAQ. Deletions cut 5 bases from V and 5 bases from J, with 18 bases between. The CDR3 spells CASSPGGTMPETQYF. CDR3 nucleotide sequence: TGTGCCAGCAGCCCAGGGGGGACAATGCCGGAGACCCAGTACTTC.

By frequency in the sample, this clonotype is medium-sized. The chain recombines TRBV13 with TRBJ2-7; D is possibly TRBD1 (6 bases). The CDR3 spans 14 residues. The germline CDR1 and CDR2 sequences are PRHDT and FYEKMQ (reference sequence). The V gene lost 0 bases and the J gene lost 6 bases, with 12 bases spanning the gap. The CDR3 spells CASSLGQGRGEQYF. CDR3 nucleotides: TGTGCCAGCAGCTTAGGACAGGGTCGTGGCGAGCAGTACTTC.

This clonotype was counted many times. The rearrangement joins TRBV28 to TRBJ2-7, with a possible D match to TRBD1 (5 bases). Deletions cut 7 bases from V and 0 bases from J, with 22 bases between. The CDR3 spans 17 residues. Germline values: CDR1 MDHEN, CDR2 SYDVKM. The CDR3 loop is CASKFRRGSQSSYEQYF. CDR3 DNA sequence: TGTGCCAGCAAGTTTAGAAGGGGATCGCAAAGCTCCTACGAGCAGTACTTC. Using reference TRBV28 and TRBJ2-7 for the parts outside the CDR3, the full variable domain is DVKVTQSSRYLVKRTGEKVFLECVQDMDHENMFWYRQDPGLGLRLIYFSYDVKMKEKGDIPEGYSVSREKKERFSLILESASTNQTSMYLCASKFRRGSQSSYEQYFGPGTRLTVT.

The sample holds many counts of this clonotype. The chain carries TRBV19 and TRBJ2-7, with D perhaps assigned TRBD1 or TRBD2 (5 bases each). The CDR3 is 14 amino acids. V was pared by 5 bases and J by 2 bases, with 13 bases between. Germline values: CDR1 LNHDA, CDR2 SQIVND (reference sequence). The DNA for the CDR3 is TGTGCCAGTAGTCCCGGGGACGGCCCCTACGAGCAGTACTTC. Residues: CASSPGDGPYEQYF.

This clonotype was seen at least ten times. The chain has TRBV2 and TRBJ2-2; D remains ambiguous. This CDR3 has 15 residues. Germline loops: CDR1 SNHLY, CDR2 FYNNEI. Trimming left V 4 bases short and J 6 bases short, with 15 bases between. The CDR3 DNA reads as TGTGCCAGCAGTGGGTCCACCGGATTGGCCGGGGAGCTGTTTTTT. It specifies CASSGSTGLAGELFF. The whole variable domain, remainder taken from reference TRBV2 and TRBJ2-2, is EPEVTQTPSHQVTQMGQEVILRCVPISNHLYFYWYRQILGQKVEFLVSFYNNEISEKSEIFDDQFSVERPDGSNFTLKIRSTKLEDSAMYFCASSGSTGLAGELFFGEGSRLTVL.

There are many counts of this clonotype. The chain recombines TRBV20-1 with TRBJ2-5; no reliable D call. Germline loops: CDR1 DFQATT, CDR2 SNEGSKA (reference sequence). CDR3 length: 14 amino acids. The V end was cut by 0 bases, the J end by 1 base, with 9 bases between. CDR3 nucleotide sequence: TGCAGTGCTAGAGATGATGGAAGCCAAGAGACCCAGTACTTC. It encodes CSARDDGSQETQYF.

This clonotype was detected many times. The V and J genes are TRBV7-2 and TRBJ1-6, with D unclear. Germline-derived CDR1 and CDR2 are SGHTA and FQGNSA. V was shortened by 0 bases and J by 5 bases, with 8 bases between the two germline ends. The CDR3 totals 15 residues. The CDR3 DNA sequence: TGTGCCAGCAGCTTAGCGGAGCGGAATAATTCACCCCTCCACTTT. It is translated as CASSLAERNNSPLHF.

In the case of this clonotype: It differs at one base from a far larger clone, so likely a read error. The CDR3 reads CAGSFSSGASYEQYF. In DNA, the CDR3 is TGTGCCGGCAGTTTCTCTAGCGGGGCCTCCTACGAGCAGTACTTC. The V call is TRBV27, the J call TRBJ2-7, with 9 bases aligning to TRBD2. The CDR3 contains 15 residues. Germline values: CDR1 MNHEY, CDR2 SMNVEV (reference sequence).

This clonotype appeared many times. The gene calls are TRBV11-1 and TRBJ2-3; D remains ambiguous. The germline V gene has CDR1 SGHAT and CDR2 FQDESV (reference sequence). The CDR3 length is 13 residues. Between the trimmed V and J ends, which lost 7 bases and 6 bases, there was a span of 14 bases. CDR3 coding DNA: TGTGCCAGCACCCTCGAGAGACTGGATACGCAGTATTTT. It is translated as CASTLERLDTQYF.

The chain couples TRBV11-2 to TRBJ2-5; a weak D match, TRBD1 (6 bases). The V end was cut by 1 base, the J end by 1 base, with 19 bases between. The CDR3 has 18 residues. Germline assignment: CDR1 SGHAT and CDR2 FQNNGV. The CDR3 spells CASSLGWSGTRAQETQYF. CDR3 DNA: TGTGCCAGCAGCTTAGGGTGGTCAGGGACAAGAGCCCAAGAGACCCAGTACTTC.

This clonotype was counted many times. V gene TRBV20-1 combines with J gene TRBJ1-6; TRBD1 matches 9 bases. CDR3 length: 14 amino acids. Germline lookup yields CDR1 DFQATT and CDR2 SNEGSKA (reference sequence). After removal of 5 bases from V and 5 bases from J, the junction contained 4 bases not matched to a gene. CDR3 nucleotides: TGCAGTGCTTATGACAGGGGGAATAATTCACCCCTCCACTTT. Translated: CSAYDRGNNSPLHF.

At least ten counts were recorded for this clonotype. This chain connects TRBV7-9 to TRBJ2-3, with TRBD2 as a possible D gene (7 bases). This CDR3 region has 16 residues. Germline-derived CDR1 and CDR2 are SEHNR and FQNEAQ (reference sequence). The V and J ends lost 5 bases and 0 bases respectively, with 15 bases between them. CDR3 protein: CASSGGAHASTDTQYF. The CDR3 DNA sequence: TGTGCCAGCAGCGGGGGGGCGCACGCTAGCACAGATACGCAGTATTTT. Using reference TRBV7-9 and TRBJ2-3 for the parts outside the CDR3, the full variable domain is DTGVSQNPRHKITKRGQNVTFRCDPISEHNRLYWYRQTLGQGPEFLTYFQNEAQLEKSRLLSDRFSAERPKGSFSTLEIQRTEQGDSAMYLCASSGGAHASTDTQYFGPGTRLTVL.

This clonotype was seen at least ten times. The chain employs TRBV20-1 and TRBJ1-5; D perhaps matches TRBD1 (6 bases). CDR1 and CDR2 from the germline V gene are DFQATT and SNEGSKA (reference sequence). The CDR3 covers 14 residues. Trimming removed 4 bases from V and 0 bases from J, with 10 bases in between. The CDR3 loop reads CSATDSYSNQPQHF. The CDR3 DNA is TGCAGTGCTACGGACAGCTATAGCAATCAGCCCCAGCATTTT.

This clonotype has at least ten counts. This chain uses TRBV2 with TRBJ1-6, with D tentatively TRBD1 (5 bases). Between the trimmed V and J ends, which lost 7 bases and 12 bases, there was a span of 10 bases. CDR3 length: 11 residues. CDR1 is SNHLY, CDR2 FYNNEI, per germline. CDR3 bases: TGTGCCAGCACCTTGGGGGTACCCCTCCACTTT. Translating it yields CASTLGVPLHF.

This clonotype was picked up many times. The chain carries TRBV5-1 and TRBJ1-1; no clear D gene. The CDR3 sequence is 14 residues long. Between the trimmed V and J ends, which lost 0 bases and 6 bases, there was a span of 12 bases. Germline V lookup: CDR1 SGHRS, CDR2 YFSETQ. CDR3 sequence: CASSLAGGWSEAFF. The CDR3 DNA follows: TGCGCCAGCAGCTTGGCCGGAGGGTGGTCTGAAGCTTTCTTT.

This clonotype was observed many times. The J gene is TRBJ1-2, the V gene TRBV7-2; D gene unclear. Germline-derived CDR1 and CDR2 are SGHTA and FQGNSA. The CDR3 loop spans 12 amino acids. V shed 3 bases and J shed 4 bases, with 6 bases lying between them. The CDR3 region has the DNA TGTGCCAGCAGCTTCCTTGGCTATGGCTACACCTTC. Translated: CASSFLGYGYTF.